This TCR beta chain appears in the sequencing data of a study of T cells in Graves' hyperthyroidism and ophthalmopathy. Findings and caveats of the study: Ophthalmopathy stood apart from stable hyperthyroidism in a 13 V-J model. Most clonotypes expanded in the thyroid (above 0.001) were also present in blood.

This clonotype was seen more than once but under ten times. Its matching antigen is unknown. Trimming took 3 bases from V and 0 from J, leaving 12 bases between them. This CDR3 has 16 amino acids. Looked up from germline, CDR1 is LGHNA and CDR2 is YSLEER. PBMCs came from about 10 ml fresh peripheral blood. From RNA transcripts, TCR beta CDR3 regions were amplified. First-round RT-PCR with HTBI primers amplified the TCR CDR3 region. TCRdb passed the multiplex PCR reads through MiXCR, listing each CDR3 protein once. The profile covers more than 650,000 distinct CDR3 sequences, with around 15% appearing a single time and roughly 10% taken by the ten largest.

The origin of this receptor is a woman between 18 and 30 years old with Graves' hyperthyroidism. Material for sequencing was blood. The V call is TRBV4-3, the J call TRBJ2-1; D gene ambiguous. The CDR3 DNA reads TGCGCCAGCAGCCACCGGAGCGCGAGCTCCTACAATGAGCAGTTCTTC. As protein: CASSHRSASSYNEQFF.